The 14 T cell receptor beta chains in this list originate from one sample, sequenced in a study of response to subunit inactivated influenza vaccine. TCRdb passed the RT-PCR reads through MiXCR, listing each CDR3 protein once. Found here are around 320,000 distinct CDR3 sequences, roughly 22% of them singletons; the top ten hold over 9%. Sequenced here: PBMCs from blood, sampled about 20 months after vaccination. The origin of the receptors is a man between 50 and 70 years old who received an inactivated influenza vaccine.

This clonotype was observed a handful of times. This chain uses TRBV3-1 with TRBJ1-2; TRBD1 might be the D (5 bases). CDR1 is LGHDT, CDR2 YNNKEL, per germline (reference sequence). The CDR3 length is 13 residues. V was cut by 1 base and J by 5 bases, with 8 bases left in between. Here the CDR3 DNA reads TGTGCCAGCAGCCAAGCGACAGATTATGGCTACACCTTC. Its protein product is CASSQATDYGYTF.

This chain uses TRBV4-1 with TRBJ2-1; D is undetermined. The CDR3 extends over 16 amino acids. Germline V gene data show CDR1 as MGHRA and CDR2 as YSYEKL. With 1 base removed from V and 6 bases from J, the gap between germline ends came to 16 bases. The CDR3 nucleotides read TGCGCCAGCAGCCAAGTCCAACTAAGAAGGGCCAATGAGCAGTTCTTC. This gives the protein CASSQVQLRRANEQFF.

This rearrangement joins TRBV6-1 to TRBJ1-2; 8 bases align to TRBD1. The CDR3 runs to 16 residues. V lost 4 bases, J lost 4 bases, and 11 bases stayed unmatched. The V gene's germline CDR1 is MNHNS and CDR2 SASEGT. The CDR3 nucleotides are TGTGCCAGCAGTGCTTCTTCGACAGGGGCTTCCTATGGCTACACCTTC. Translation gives CASSASSTGASYGYTF.

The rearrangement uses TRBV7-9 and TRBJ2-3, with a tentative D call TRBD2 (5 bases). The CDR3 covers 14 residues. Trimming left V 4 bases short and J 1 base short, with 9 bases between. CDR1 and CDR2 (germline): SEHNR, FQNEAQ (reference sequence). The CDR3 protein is CASSSSGGTDTQYF. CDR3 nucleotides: TGTGCCAGCAGCTCCAGCGGCGGCACAGATACGCAGTATTTT. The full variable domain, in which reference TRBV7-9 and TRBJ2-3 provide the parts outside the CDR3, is DTGVSQNPRHKITKRGQNVTFRCDPISEHNRLYWYRQTLGQGPEFLTYFQNEAQLEKSRLLSDRFSAERPKGSFSTLEIQRTEQGDSAMYLCASSSSGGTDTQYFGPGTRLTVL.

The CDR3 here is CASSKAGGPIQETQYF. CDR3 bases: TGTGCCAGCAGTAAAGCGGGGGGGCCGATCCAAGAGACCCAGTACTTC. This rearrangement joins TRBV28 to TRBJ2-5; 10 nucleotides line up with TRBD2. Trimming removed 5 bases from V and 1 base from J; junction bases left unmatched: 7. This CDR3 has 16 residues. Germline assignment: CDR1 MDHEN and CDR2 SYDVKM.

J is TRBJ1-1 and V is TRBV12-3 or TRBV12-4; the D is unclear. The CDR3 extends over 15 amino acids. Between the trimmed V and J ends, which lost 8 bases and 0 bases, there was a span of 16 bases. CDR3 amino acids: CASAPSPGMNTEAFF. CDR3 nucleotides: TGTGCCAGCGCCCCGAGTCCGGGGATGAACACTGAAGCTTTCTTT.

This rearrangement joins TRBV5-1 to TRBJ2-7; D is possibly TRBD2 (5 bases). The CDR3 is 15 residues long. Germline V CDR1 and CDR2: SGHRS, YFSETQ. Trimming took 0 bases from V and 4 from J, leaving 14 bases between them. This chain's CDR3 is CASSLVGMGVYEQYF. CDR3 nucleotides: TGCGCCAGCAGCTTGGTGGGTATGGGAGTGTACGAGCAGTACTTC.

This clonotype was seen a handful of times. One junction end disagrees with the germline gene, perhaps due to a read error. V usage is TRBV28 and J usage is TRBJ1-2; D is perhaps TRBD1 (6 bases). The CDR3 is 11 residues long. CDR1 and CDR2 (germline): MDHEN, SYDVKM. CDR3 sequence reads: CASSNTGRVDF. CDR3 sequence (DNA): TGTGCCAGCAGCAACACAGGGAGAGTTGACTTC.

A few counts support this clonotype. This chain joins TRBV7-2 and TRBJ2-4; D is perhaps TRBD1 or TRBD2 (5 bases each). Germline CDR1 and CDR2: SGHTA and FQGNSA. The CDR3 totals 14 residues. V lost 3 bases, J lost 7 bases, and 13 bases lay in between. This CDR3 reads CASSLGEASNIQYF. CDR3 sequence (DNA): TGTGCCAGCAGCTTGGGGGAAGCATCGAACATTCAGTACTTC.

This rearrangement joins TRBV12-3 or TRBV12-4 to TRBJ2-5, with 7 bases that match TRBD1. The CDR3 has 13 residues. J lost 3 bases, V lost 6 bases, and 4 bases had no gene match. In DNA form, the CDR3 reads TGTGCCAGCAGAGGGGACAGCGAAGAGACCCAGTACTTC. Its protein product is CASRGDSEETQYF.

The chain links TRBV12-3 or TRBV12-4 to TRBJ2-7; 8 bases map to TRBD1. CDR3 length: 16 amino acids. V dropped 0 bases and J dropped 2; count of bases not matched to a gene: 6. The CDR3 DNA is TGTGCCAGCAGTTTAGCCCCGGGACAGGCCACCTACGAGCAGTACTTC. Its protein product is CASSLAPGQATYEQYF.

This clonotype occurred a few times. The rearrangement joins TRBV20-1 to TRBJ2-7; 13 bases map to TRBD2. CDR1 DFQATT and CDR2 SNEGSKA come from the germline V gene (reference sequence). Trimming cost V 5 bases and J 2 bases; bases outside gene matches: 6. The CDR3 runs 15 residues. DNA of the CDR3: TGCAGTGCTCTATGGACTAGCGGGGGTCCCTACGAGCAGTACTTC. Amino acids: CSALWTSGGPYEQYF.

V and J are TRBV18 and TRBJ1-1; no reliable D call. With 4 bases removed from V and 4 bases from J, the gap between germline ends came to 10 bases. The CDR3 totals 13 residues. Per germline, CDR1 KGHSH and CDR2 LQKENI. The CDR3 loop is CASSQIVSTEAFF. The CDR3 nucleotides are TGTGCCAGCTCACAGATCGTCAGCACTGAAGCTTTCTTT.

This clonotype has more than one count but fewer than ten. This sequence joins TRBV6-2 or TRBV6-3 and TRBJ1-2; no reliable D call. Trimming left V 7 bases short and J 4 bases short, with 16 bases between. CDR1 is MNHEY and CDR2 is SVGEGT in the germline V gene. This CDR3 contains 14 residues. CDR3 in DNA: TGTGCCAGCAAGTTGGACCAGCACTTCTATGGCTACACCTTC. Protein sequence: CASKLDQHFYGYTF.